The text below deals with one T cell receptor (beta chain). Its antigen is as yet unknown. The sample belongs to a study of CXCR3-negative and CXCR3-positive naive CD8 T cells. The study, taken as a whole, reports: Naive CXCR3-negative and CXCR3-positive cells had similar TRBV-TRBJ usage; memory differed. Post-cryopreservation CXCR3 expression was partly diminished, and the bulk of assays employed fresh PBMCs. CXCR3-expressing naive cells carried TRB CDR3s more hydrophobic than those of CXCR3-negative naive cells.

The method, 5' RACE with UMI labels, was used to prepare the TRB cDNA libraries. TCRdb reanalyzed the 5' RACE reads and collapses them to one entry per CDR3 protein, without DNA. Recorded for this sample: 130,000 to 150,000 distinct CDR3 sequences. The germline CDR1 and CDR2 sequences are MDHEN and SYDVKM. This CDR3 contains 14 residues. The source material was naive CXCR3+ CD8+ T cells from blood. As to subset: CD45RO-CCR7+CD27+CD95- naive CD8+ T cells expressing CXCR3 (TNR3+). This rearrangement joins TRBV28 to TRBJ2-7; without DNA, the TCRdb call of TRBD1 cannot be checked. This clonotype originated in a human donor in good health. Some clones in this sample may be carry-over from other donors' samples. CDR3 sequence reads: CASSTLAGGDEQYF.